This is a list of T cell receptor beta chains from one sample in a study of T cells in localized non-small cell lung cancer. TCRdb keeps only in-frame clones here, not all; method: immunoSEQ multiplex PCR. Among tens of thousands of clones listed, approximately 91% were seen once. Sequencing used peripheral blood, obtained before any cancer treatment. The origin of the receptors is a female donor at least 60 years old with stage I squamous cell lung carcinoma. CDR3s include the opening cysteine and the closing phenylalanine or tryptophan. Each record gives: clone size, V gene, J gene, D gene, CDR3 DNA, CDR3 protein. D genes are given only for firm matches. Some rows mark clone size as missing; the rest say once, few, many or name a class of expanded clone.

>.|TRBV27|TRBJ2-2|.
TGTGCCAGCAGCCGGGGACGGCGGGCAGGGTCCACCGGGGAGCTGTTTTTT
CASSRGRRAGSTGELFF
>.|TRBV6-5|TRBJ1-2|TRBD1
TGTGCCACCCTGACAGGGGGCTATGGCTACACCTTC
CATLTGGYGYTF
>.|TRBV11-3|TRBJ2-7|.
TGTGCCAGCAGCGCCTCGGCGGGGCAGTACTCCTACGAGCAGTACTTC
CASSASAGQYSYEQYF
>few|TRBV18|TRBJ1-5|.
TGTGCCAGCTCACCACAACCGGCGGGGAGAGGTCAGCCCCAGCATTTT
CASSPQPAGRGQPQHF
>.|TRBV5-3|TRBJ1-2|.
TGTGCCAGAAGCCCGCCCATCTCGGGAACGGGATACTATGGCTACACCTTC
CARSPPISGTGYYGYTF
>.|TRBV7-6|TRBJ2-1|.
TGTGCCAGCAGCAGGGCCCCTACGAGCTCCTACAATGAGCAGTTCTTC
CASSRAPTSSYNEQFF
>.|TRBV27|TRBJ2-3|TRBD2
TGTGCCAGCAGTTTCGGACTAGCGTCAGATACGCAGTATTTT
CASSFGLASDTQYF
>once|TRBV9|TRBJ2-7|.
TGTGCCAGCAGCGTTCGGGAGAGCTCCTACGAGCAGTACTTC
CASSVRESSYEQYF
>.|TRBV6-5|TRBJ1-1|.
TGTGCCAGCAGTCGGGCCATCGGGGACACTGAAGCTTTCTTT
CASSRAIGDTEAFF
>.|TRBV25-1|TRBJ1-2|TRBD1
TGTGCTACGCAGGACAGGGCTAGTGGCTACACCTTC
CATQDRASGYTF
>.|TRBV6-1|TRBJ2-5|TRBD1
TGTGCCAGCAGTGCGGGGGACAGGGAGACCCAGTACTTC
CASSAGDRETQYF
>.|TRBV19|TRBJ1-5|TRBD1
TGTGCCAGTAGTAGCTTTTTGCAGGGGGCGAATCAGCCCCAGCATTTT
CASSSFLQGANQPQHF
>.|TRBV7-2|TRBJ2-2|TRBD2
TGTGCCAGCAGCTTACAAACTAGCGGGAGGACCGGGGAGCTGTTTTTT
CASSLQTSGRTGELFF
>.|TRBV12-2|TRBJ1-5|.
TGTGCAAGTCCCGGAAGTAATCAGCCCCAGCATTTT
CASPGSNQPQHF
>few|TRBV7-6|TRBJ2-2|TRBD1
TGTGCCAGCAGCTTAATTGGGACAGGGGACACCGGGGAGCTGTTTTTT
CASSLIGTGDTGELFF
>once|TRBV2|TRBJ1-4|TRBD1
TGTGCCAGCAGTCATGACAGGGAGCGTGAAAAACTGTTTTTT
CASSHDREREKLFF
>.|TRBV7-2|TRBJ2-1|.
TGTGCCAGCAGCTTAGGACCGAGCTCCTACAATGAGCAGTTCTTC
CASSLGPSSYNEQFF
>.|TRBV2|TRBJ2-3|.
TGTGCCAGCAGTGACCGGGCGGTTACGCAGTATTTT
CASSDRAVTQYF
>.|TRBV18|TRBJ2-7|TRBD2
TGTGCCAGCCGGGCGGGGGGGGCGAACTCCTACGAGCAGTACTTC
CASRAGGANSYEQYF
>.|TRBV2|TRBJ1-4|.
TGTGCCAGCAGTGAAGGGAGGGGAAATGAAAAACTGTTTTTT
CASSEGRGNEKLFF
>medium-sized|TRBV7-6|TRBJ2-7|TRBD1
TGTGCCAGCAGTTACGGGACAGGTCTCACCTACGAGCAGTACTTC
CASSYGTGLTYEQYF
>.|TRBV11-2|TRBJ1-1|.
TGTGCCAGCAGCTTAGTAGGAGTGAACACTGAAGCTTTCTTT
CASSLVGVNTEAFF
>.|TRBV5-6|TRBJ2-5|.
TGTGCCAGCAGCTTGTCCTCCCGGACGGGGCCAGGGGAGGAGACCCAGTACTTC
CASSLSSRTGPGEETQYF
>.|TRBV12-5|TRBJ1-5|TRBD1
TGTGCTAGTGGTCTCCCATCTGGGGCCAACAGGGGCAATAATCAGCCCCAGCATTTT
CASGLPSGANRGNNQPQHF
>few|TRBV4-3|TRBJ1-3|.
TGCGCCAGCAGCCAAAGCCCAGCTCAGGGAGGAAACACCATATATTTT
CASSQSPAQGGNTIYF
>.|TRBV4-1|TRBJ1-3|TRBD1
TGCGCCAGCAGCCAGGCGACAGGGGAAAGGGGTTCTGGAAACACCATATATTTT
CASSQATGERGSGNTIYF